Below, 21 T cell receptor beta chains from the same sample are listed, as sequenced in a study of identical twins' blood T cells (dated by TCRdb to the early 2010s). The library was built by means of 5' RACE. The reads were generated on an Illumina Genome Analyzer IIx. TCRdb trimmed the raw reads at Q25, called clones with MiXCR and kept productive beta chains. One record per CDR3 amino acid sequence lists the most common genes and DNA. In all, the sample holds roughly 340,000 distinct CDR3 sequences, and more than 25% of those were seen once. Around 5.6% of the sample rests with the top ten. Material: PBMCs. Every receptor here comes from a woman between 18 and 50 years old in good health.

The chain couples TRBV27 to TRBJ1-1; no firm D call. Germline V gives CDR1 MNHEY, CDR2 SMNVEV (reference sequence). The V gene lost 7 bases and the J gene lost 0 bases, with 12 bases spanning the gap. The CDR3 has 14 amino acids. CDR3 protein: CASNAGRMNTEAFF. CDR3 sequence (DNA): TGTGCCAGCAACGCAGGAAGGATGAACACTGAAGCTTTCTTT.

J is TRBJ2-1 and V is TRBV7-2; D is tentatively TRBD1 or TRBD2 (5 bases each). V shed 2 bases and J shed 4 bases, with 18 bases lying between them. CDR1 is SGHTA, CDR2 FQGNSA, per germline. The CDR3 loop spans 17 amino acids. The CDR3 nucleotides are TGTGCCAGCAGCTTACGGGTGGGACCGGGCCTTTACAATGAGCAGTTCTTC. This translates into CASSLRVGPGLYNEQFF. Full variable domain (remainder filled in from reference TRBV7-2 and TRBJ2-1): GAGVSQSPSNKVTEKGKDVELRCDPISGHTALYWYRQSLGQGLEFLIYFQGNSAPDKSGLPSDRFSAERTGGSVSTLTIQRTQQEDSAVYLCASSLRVGPGLYNEQFFGPGTRLTVL.

This clonotype was counted a few times. The chain has TRBV28 and TRBJ1-1; D is ambiguous. Trimming stripped 6 bases from V and 11 bases from J, with 16 bases between. Germline CDR1 and CDR2: MDHEN and SYDVKM. The CDR3 loop spans 12 amino acids. CDR3 amino acids: CASRPSTGSAFF. The CDR3 coding sequence is TGTGCCAGCAGGCCGAGTACGGGCTCGGCTTTCTTT.

This clonotype was seen a handful of times. The chain carries TRBV7-9 and TRBJ2-3, with 9 bases identical to TRBD1. This CDR3 has 16 residues. With V trimmed by 5 bases and J by 1 base, 7 bases remained unmatched. Germline values: CDR1 SEHNR, CDR2 FQNEAQ (reference sequence). The CDR3 nucleotides read TGTGCCAGCAGCGCGGACAGGGGTCTGCGCACAGATACGCAGTATTTT. Protein: CASSADRGLRTDTQYF. Full variable domain (outside the CDR3, taken from reference TRBV7-9 and TRBJ2-3): DTGVSQNPRHKITKRGQNVTFRCDPISEHNRLYWYRQTLGQGPEFLTYFQNEAQLEKSRLLSDRFSAERPKGSFSTLEIQRTEQGDSAMYLCASSADRGLRTDTQYFGPGTRLTVL.

Here the CDR3 DNA reads TGTGCCACCCAGCCCGGATTTCAAGAGCAGTTCTTC. This codes for CATQPGFQEQFF. The V gene is TRBV2, the J gene TRBJ2-1; D remains ambiguous. The V gene's germline CDR1 is SNHLY and CDR2 FYNNEI. This CDR3 spans 12 amino acids. Deletions cut 10 bases from V and 10 bases from J, with 17 bases between.

A remark on this clonotype: This may stem from a read error, because a much larger clone lies one nucleotide away. The rearrangement uses TRBV12-3 or TRBV12-4 and TRBJ1-1; 7 bases line up with TRBD1. The CDR3 contains 15 residues. V lost 5 bases and J lost 12; bases outside the gene matches: 18. The CDR3 nucleotides are TGTGCCAGCAGTCCAGGGGGGCAGGGGGTAAGGCGGACTTTCTTT. Its translation is CASSPGGQGVRRTFF.

Details on this clonotype: A much larger clone lies one base from this, so it may be a read error. The chain couples TRBV20-1 to TRBJ1-2, with 9 bases matching TRBD1. The length of the CDR3 is 15 residues. Germline V gene data show CDR1 as DFQATT and CDR2 as SNEGSKA (reference sequence). CDR3 bases: TGCCGTGCTAGAGATCAGACAGGGGGAAGAAGTGGCTACACCTTC. It specifies CRARDQTGGRSGYTF.

CDR3 bases: TGTGCCAGCAGGCGACTTAACAGGGGTATGAACACTGAAGCTTTCTTT. As protein: CASRRLNRGMNTEAFF. The chain joins TRBV6-6 to TRBJ1-1; 7 positions match TRBD1. V shed 6 bases, J shed 0 bases, and the junction held 10 bases outside the gene matches. The CDR3 is 16 residues long. Germline CDR1 reads MNHNY; CDR2 reads SVGAGI (reference sequence).

In this sample, this clonotype turned up a few times. The chain uses TRBV10-3 and TRBJ2-2, with 8 positions matching TRBD2. The length of the CDR3 is 16 residues. V was pared by 11 bases and J by 5 bases, with 16 bases of the junction left unmatched. Looked up from germline, CDR1 is ENHRY and CDR2 is SYGVKD. The CDR3 protein is CAAGGNRDIRTGELFF. The CDR3 bases are TGTGCCGCGGGGGGAAACCGGGACATCCGGACCGGGGAGCTGTTTTTT.

This clonotype came up once. The chain carries TRBV5-1 and TRBJ1-2, with 7 bases aligning to TRBD1. The germline gives CDR1 SGHRS, CDR2 YFSETQ. There are 12 residues in the CDR3. The J segment lost 10 bases and the V segment lost 2 bases, leaving 5 bases of the junction unmatched. The DNA of the CDR3 is TGCGCCAGCAGCTTTGACAGGGATGACTACACCTTC. The encoded protein is CASSFDRDDYTF.

V and J are TRBV5-6 and TRBJ2-5; no definite D call. Trimming removed 1 base at V and 5 bases at J, with 6 bases between. This CDR3 has 12 amino acids. Germline assignment: CDR1 SGHDT and CDR2 YYEEEE. This chain's CDR3 is CASSLQVETQYF. The CDR3 coding sequence is TGTGCCAGCAGCTTGCAGGTGGAGACCCAGTACTTC.

This chain connects TRBV13 to TRBJ1-1; D ambiguous. The germline V gene encodes CDR1 PRHDT and CDR2 FYEKMQ (reference sequence). The length of the CDR3 is 15 residues. Trimming took 0 bases from V and 0 from J, leaving 8 bases between them. CDR3 DNA sequence: TGTGCCAGCAGCTTAGGCCCTCAACTGAACACTGAAGCTTTCTTT. Translation gives CASSLGPQLNTEAFF.

This clonotype turned up a few times. The rearrangement joins TRBV12-3 or TRBV12-4 to TRBJ2-2; possibly TRBD2 for D (6 bases). The CDR3 length is 13 residues. V lost 9 bases and J lost 2, with 10 bases in between. This CDR3 is CASSGPNTGELFF. Here the CDR3 DNA reads TGTGCCAGTAGCGGACCTAACACCGGGGAGCTGTTTTTT.

The chain has TRBV20-1 and TRBJ2-1; weak D call: TRBD1 (7 bases). With 5 bases removed from V and 0 bases from J, the gap between germline ends came to 17 bases. CDR3 length: 16 residues. Germline V gene lookup returns CDR1 DFQATT and CDR2 SNEGSKA (reference sequence). The CDR3 DNA sequence: TGCAGTGCTGAATCGACCAGGGGGGCCTCCTACAATGAGCAGTTCTTC. This sequence encodes CSAESTRGASYNEQFF.

This clonotype was picked up one time. The J gene is TRBJ1-3, the V gene TRBV25-1; no firm D call. Germline assignment: CDR1 MGHDK and CDR2 SYGVNS. V lost 6 bases and J 4 bases, leaving 16 bases between the germline ends. The CDR3 is 15 residues long. CDR3 coding DNA: TGTGCCAGCAGCCAAGCGTCGGGGTCCGGAAACACCATATATTTT. Its translation is CASSQASGSGNTIYF.

This clonotype was counted between two and nine times. The chain uses TRBV29-1 and TRBJ1-4; TRBD1 matches 7 bases. With 6 bases clipped from V and 8 bases from J, the junction kept 6 bases outside the gene matches. The CDR3 covers 12 residues. Germline CDR1 and CDR2: SQVTM and ANQGSEA. The CDR3 loop reads CSVVTGDEKLFF. The CDR3 DNA follows: TGCAGCGTCGTTACAGGGGACGAAAAACTGTTTTTT.

The chain uses TRBV11-2 and TRBJ2-7; TRBD2 matches at 9 bases. The CDR3 spans 15 residues. Germline trimming cut 2 bases from V and 6 bases from J; bases unmatched to any gene: 8. The V gene's germline CDR1 is SGHAT and CDR2 FQNNGV. CDR3: CASSLSGTSLREQYF. The CDR3 coding sequence is TGTGCCAGCAGCTTAAGTGGGACTAGCCTACGCGAGCAGTACTTC.

V gene TRBV29-1 combines with J gene TRBJ2-6; tentative D call: TRBD1 (6 bases). The CDR3 is 14 amino acids. V shed 3 bases and J shed 2 bases, with 8 bases lying between them. The germline V gene has CDR1 SQVTM and CDR2 ANQGSEA. The CDR3 region is CSVEGTTGANVLTF. Here the CDR3 DNA reads TGCAGCGTTGAGGGGACAACTGGGGCCAACGTCCTGACTTTC. Based on the CDR3 plus reference TRBV29-1 and TRBJ2-6, the full variable domain is SAVISQKPSRDICQRGTSLTIQCQVDSQVTMMFWYRQQPGQSLTLIATANQGSEATYESGFVIDKFPISRPNLTFSTLTVSNMSPEDSSIYLCSVEGTTGANVLTFGAGSRLTVL.

This clonotype appeared once. This chain uses TRBV24-1 with TRBJ1-1, with a weak D call TRBD1 (6 bases). The V gene lost 9 bases and the J gene lost 7 bases, with 20 bases spanning the gap. The CDR3 is 14 amino acids. Germline-derived CDR1 and CDR2 are KGHDR and SFDVKD. CDR3 DNA: TGTGCCACCGGACGCCCGAGGGGGGAGGATGAAGCTTTCTTT. The encoded protein is CATGRPRGEDEAFF.

This clonotype showed up just a few times. V usage is TRBV11-2 and J usage is TRBJ1-1, with D unresolved. The CDR3 is 14 amino acids. Germline-derived CDR1 and CDR2 are SGHAT and FQNNGV. V was trimmed by 5 bases and J by 1 base, leaving 11 bases between them. The CDR3 protein is CASSPPIRNTEAFF. CDR3 nucleotides: TGTGCCAGCAGCCCGCCGATCCGGAACACTGAAGCTTTCTTT.

This clonotype turned up a few times. The V gene is TRBV29-1, the J gene TRBJ1-5; TRBD1 matches 10 bases. Germline V CDR1 and CDR2: SQVTM, ANQGSEA. CDR3 length: 17 amino acids. V shed 4 bases and J 2 bases; nucleotides not matched to a gene: 11. The CDR3 region is CSVVDSRTGGGNQPQHF. For the CDR3, the DNA is TGCAGCGTTGTCGATTCCCGGACAGGGGGAGGCAATCAGCCCCAGCATTTT.